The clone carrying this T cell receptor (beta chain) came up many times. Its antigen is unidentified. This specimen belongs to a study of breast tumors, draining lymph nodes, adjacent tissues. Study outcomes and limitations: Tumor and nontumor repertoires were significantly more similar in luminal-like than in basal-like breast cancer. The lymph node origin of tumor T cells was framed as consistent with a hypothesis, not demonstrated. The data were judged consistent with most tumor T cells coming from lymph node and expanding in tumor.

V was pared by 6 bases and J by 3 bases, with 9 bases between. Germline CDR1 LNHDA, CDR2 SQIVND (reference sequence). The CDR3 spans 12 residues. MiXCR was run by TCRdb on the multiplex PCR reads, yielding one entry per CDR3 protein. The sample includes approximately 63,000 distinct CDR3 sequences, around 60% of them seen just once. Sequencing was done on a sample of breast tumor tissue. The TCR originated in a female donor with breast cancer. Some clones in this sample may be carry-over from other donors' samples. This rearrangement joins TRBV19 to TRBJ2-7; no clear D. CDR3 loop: CASRKDRYEQYF. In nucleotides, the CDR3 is TGTGCCAGTAGGAAGGACCGCTACGAGCAGTACTTC.